One sample yielded the 8 T cell receptor beta chains listed below, sequenced in a study of identical twins. TCRdb reprocessed the 5' RACE reads via MiXCR and lists one record per CDR3 protein. The sample contains 1.5 million to 2 million distinct CDR3 sequences, roughly a third of which appear only once. The sample was cord blood. These receptor sequences come from a newborn girl in good health.

This clonotype has just a few counts. This chain joins TRBV27 and TRBJ1-4; no clear D gene. Trimming took off 5 bases at V and 7 bases at J, with 11 bases between the two ends. Germline CDR1 and CDR2: MNHEY and SMNVEV (reference sequence). This CDR3 has 13 amino acids. CDR3: CASSPNLGEKLFF. The CDR3 nucleotides read TGTGCCAGCAGTCCGAATCTGGGTGAAAAACTGTTTTTT.

About this clonotype: A read error may be the cause here, since a much bigger clone is one base away. J is TRBJ1-2 and V is TRBV29-1; D is unresolved. CDR1 is SQVTM, CDR2 ANQGSEA, per germline. The CDR3 covers 15 residues. V gave up 4 bases and J gave up 4 bases, with 19 bases separating them. Here the CDR3 reads CSVAQKRTLTYGYTF. As DNA, the CDR3 is TGCAGCGTTGCGCAGAAAAGGACCCTTACCTATGGCTACACCTTC. The full variable domain, in which reference TRBV29-1 and TRBJ1-2 provide the parts outside the CDR3, is SAVISQKPSRDICQRGTSLTIQCQVDSQVTMMFWYRQQPGQSLTLIATANQGSEATYESGFVIDKFPISRPNLTFSTLTVSNMSPEDSSIYLCSVAQKRTLTYGYTFGSGTRLTVV.

V usage is TRBV20-1 and J usage is TRBJ2-5, with 10 bases aligning to TRBD1. Trimming took 3 bases from V and 11 from J; bases not matched to a gene: 9. The germline V gene has CDR1 DFQATT and CDR2 SNEGSKA (reference sequence). The CDR3 runs to 13 residues. The CDR3 loop is CSASGTGVDEQYF. The DNA for the CDR3 is TGCAGTGCTAGTGGGACAGGGGTAGATGAGCAGTACTTC.

The V and J genes are TRBV6-1 and TRBJ1-4; no clear D gene. CDR1 is MNHNS, CDR2 SASEGT, per germline. V lost 5 bases and J lost 5, with 18 bases in between. The CDR3 extends over 16 amino acids. Here the CDR3 DNA reads TGTGCCAGCAGTAGGCAGGTCGGTGGCGGGAATGAAAAACTGTTTTTT. Protein product: CASSRQVGGGNEKLFF.

This sequence joins TRBV30 and TRBJ2-1, with D perhaps matching TRBD1 or TRBD2 (5 bases each). The length of the CDR3 is 12 residues. The V gene lost 4 bases and the J gene lost 7 bases, with 11 bases spanning the gap. Germline-derived CDR1 and CDR2 are GTSNPN and SVGIG (reference sequence). For the CDR3, the DNA is TGTGCCTGGATTTCTGGGGGTAATGAGCAGTTCTTC. This sequence encodes CAWISGGNEQFF.

The chain uses TRBV4-2 and TRBJ1-4, with D tentatively TRBD1 (5 bases). V was clipped by 0 bases and J by 10 bases, with 18 bases between them. The germline CDR1 and CDR2 sequences are LGHNA and YNFKEQ. There are 16 residues in the CDR3. The CDR3 reads CASSQEDRQGGRKLFF. The CDR3 DNA reads as TGTGCCAGCAGCCAAGAAGATCGGCAGGGAGGGCGAAAACTGTTTTTT.

The sample holds a few counts of this clonotype. The chain carries TRBV13 and TRBJ2-1, with D maybe TRBD2 (6 bases). Germline V gene sequence: CDR1 PRHDT, CDR2 FYEKMQ (reference sequence). The V gene lost 0 bases and the J gene lost 3 bases, with 12 bases spanning the gap. This CDR3 spans 16 amino acids. For the CDR3, the DNA is TGTGCCAGCAGCTTAGGAGTAGCGGTTATCTACAATGAGCAGTTCTTC. Amino acids: CASSLGVAVIYNEQFF. Based on the CDR3 plus reference TRBV13 and TRBJ2-1, the full variable domain is AAGVIQSPRHLIKEKRETATLKCYPIPRHDTVYWYQQGPGQDPQFLISFYEKMQSDKGSIPDRFSAQQFSDYHSELNMSSLELGDSALYFCASSLGVAVIYNEQFFGPGTRLTVL.

The sample holds many counts of this clonotype. This rearrangement joins TRBV7-9 to TRBJ2-3; no clear D gene. Between the trimmed V and J ends, which lost 3 bases and 6 bases, there was a span of 7 bases. The CDR3 is 12 residues long. Germline CDR1 is SEHNR and CDR2 is FQNEAQ (reference sequence). The CDR3 region has the DNA TGTGCCAGCAGCTTCGTGGGGGATACGCAGTATTTT. It encodes CASSFVGDTQYF.